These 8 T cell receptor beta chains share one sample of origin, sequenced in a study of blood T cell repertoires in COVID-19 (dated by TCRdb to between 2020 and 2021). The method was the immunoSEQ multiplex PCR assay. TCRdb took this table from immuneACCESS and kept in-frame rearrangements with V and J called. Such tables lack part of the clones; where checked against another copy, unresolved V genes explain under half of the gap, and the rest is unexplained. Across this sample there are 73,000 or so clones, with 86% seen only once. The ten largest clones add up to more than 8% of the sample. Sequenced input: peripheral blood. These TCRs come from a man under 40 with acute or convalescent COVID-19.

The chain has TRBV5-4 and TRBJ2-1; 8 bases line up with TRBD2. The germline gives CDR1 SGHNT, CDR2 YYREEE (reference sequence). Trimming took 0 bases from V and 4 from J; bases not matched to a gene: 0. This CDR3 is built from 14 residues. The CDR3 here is CASSLVAGYNEQFF. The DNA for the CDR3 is TGTGCCAGCAGCTTGGTAGCGGGGTACAATGAGCAGTTCTTC.

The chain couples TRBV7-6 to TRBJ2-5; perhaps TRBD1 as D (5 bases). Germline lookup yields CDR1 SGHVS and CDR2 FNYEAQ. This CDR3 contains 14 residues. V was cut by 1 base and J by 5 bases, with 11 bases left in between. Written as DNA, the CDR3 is TGTGCCAGCAGCTTAGGGGGCAGTACGGAGACCCAGTACTTC. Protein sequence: CASSLGGSTETQYF.

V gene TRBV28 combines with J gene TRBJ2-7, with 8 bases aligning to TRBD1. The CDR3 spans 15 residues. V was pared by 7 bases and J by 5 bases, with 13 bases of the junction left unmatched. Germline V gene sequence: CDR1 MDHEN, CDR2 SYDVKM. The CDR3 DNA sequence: TGTGCCAGCAATGGGCCCGGCAGGGGGCTCCACGAGCAGTACTTC. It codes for CASNGPGRGLHEQYF.

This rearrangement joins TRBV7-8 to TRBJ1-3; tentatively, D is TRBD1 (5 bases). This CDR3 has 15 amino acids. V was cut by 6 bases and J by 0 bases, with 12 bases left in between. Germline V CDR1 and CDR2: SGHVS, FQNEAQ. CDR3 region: CASRGGRVSGNTIYF. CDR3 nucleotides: TGTGCCAGCAGGGGGGGACGCGTCTCTGGAAACACCATATATTTT. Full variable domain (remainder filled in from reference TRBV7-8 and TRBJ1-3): GAGVSQSPRYKVAKRGQDVALRCDPISGHVSLFWYQQALGQGPEFLTYFQNEAQLDKSGLPSDRFFAERPEGSVSTLKIQRTQQEDSAVYLCASRGGRVSGNTIYFGEGSWLTVV.

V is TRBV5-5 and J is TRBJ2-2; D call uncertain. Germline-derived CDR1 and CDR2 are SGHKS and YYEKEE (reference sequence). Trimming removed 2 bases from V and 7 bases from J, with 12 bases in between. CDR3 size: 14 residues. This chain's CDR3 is CASSFQTVGGELFF. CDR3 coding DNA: TGTGCCAGCAGCTTCCAAACAGTTGGCGGGGAGCTGTTTTTT.

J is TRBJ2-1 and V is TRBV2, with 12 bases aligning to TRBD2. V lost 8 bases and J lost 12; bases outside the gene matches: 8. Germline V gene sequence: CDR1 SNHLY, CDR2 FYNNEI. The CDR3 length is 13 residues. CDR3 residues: CASLTSGRSRQFF. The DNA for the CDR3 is TGTGCCAGCCTGACTAGCGGGAGAAGTAGGCAGTTCTTC.

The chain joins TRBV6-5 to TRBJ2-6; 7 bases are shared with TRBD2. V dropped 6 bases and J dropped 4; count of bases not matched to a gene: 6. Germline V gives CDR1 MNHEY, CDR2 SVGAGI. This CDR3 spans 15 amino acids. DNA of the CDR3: TGTGCCAGCAGGTCCGGGGGGTCAGGGGCCAACGTCCTGACTTTC. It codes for CASRSGGSGANVLTF.

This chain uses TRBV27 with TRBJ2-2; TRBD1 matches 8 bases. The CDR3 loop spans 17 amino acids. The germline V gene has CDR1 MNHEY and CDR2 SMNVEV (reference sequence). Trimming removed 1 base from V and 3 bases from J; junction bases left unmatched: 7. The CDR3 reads CASSLWSRTGYTGELFF. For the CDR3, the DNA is TGTGCCAGCAGTTTATGGTCAAGGACAGGGTACACCGGGGAGCTGTTTTTT.